This TCR beta chain was documented in a study of T-cell reconstitution after alpha-beta-depleted transplantation in children. This clonotype came up a few times. Researchers prepared the TCRbeta library using unique molecular identifiers, the study reports. MiXCR, applied by TCRdb to the PCR reads, yields one record per CDR3 protein. Of 420,000 or so distinct CDR3 sequences in the sample, roughly a tenth are singletons; the top ten hold roughly 5.1%. The TCR was taken from a human donor who donated a stem cell graft to a child with acute myeloid leukemia. The input for sequencing was PBMCs from the stem cell graft donor, taken from the stem cell graft.

CDR3 in DNA: TGTGCCAGCAGCTCTAAAATAACAGGGATCGTCTCGTACACCGGGGAGCTGTTTTTT. Amino acids: CASSSKITGIVSYTGELFF. J is TRBJ2-2 and V is TRBV5-6; TRBD1 is a possible D gene (6 bases). Trimming cost V 3 bases and J 3 bases, with 24 bases left between them. This CDR3 region has 19 residues. CDR1 is SGHDT, CDR2 YYEEEE, per germline. The full variable domain, with the rest looked up from reference TRBV5-6 and TRBJ2-2, is DAGVTQSPTHLIKTRGQQVTLRCSPKSGHDTVSWYQQALGQGPQFIFQYYEEEERQRGNFPDRFSGHQFPNYSSELNVNALLLGDSALYLCASSSKITGIVSYTGELFFGEGSRLTVL.